Reported below is one TCR beta chain. The entry originates in a study of shared clonotypes between healthy human individuals. Some clones are missing from TCRdb's copy, which holds only in-frame ones; the method was immunoSEQ multiplex PCR. The data show about 2 million clones, roughly 94% seen once. Terminally differentiated effector memory CD45RA+ cells were left out of the naive CD8 fraction, which was CD45RO-negative and positively selected for CCR7. V lost 2 bases, J lost 7 bases, and 4 bases stayed unmatched. Germline V CDR1 and CDR2: SEHNR, FQNEAQ (reference sequence). The CDR3 loop spans 14 amino acids.

The sequence came from a man between 18 and 35 years old in good health. The sequencing sample was made of naive CD8+ T cells sorted from blood. The V gene is TRBV7-9, the J gene TRBJ2-2, with 7 bases matching TRBD2. The CDR3 nucleotides are TGTGCCAGCAGCTTATTACTAGCGATCGGGGAGCTGTTTTTT. This translates into CASSLLLAIGELFF.